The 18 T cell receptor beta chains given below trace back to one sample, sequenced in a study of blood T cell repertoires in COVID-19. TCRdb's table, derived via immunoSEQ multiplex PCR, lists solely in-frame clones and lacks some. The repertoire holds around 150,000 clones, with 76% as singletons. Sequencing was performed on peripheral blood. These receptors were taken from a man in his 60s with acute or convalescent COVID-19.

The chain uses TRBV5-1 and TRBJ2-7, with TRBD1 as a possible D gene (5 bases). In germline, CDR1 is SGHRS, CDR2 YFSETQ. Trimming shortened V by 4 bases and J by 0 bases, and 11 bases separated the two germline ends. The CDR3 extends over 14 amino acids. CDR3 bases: TGCGCCAGCAGCCTGGACACCAGCTCCTACGAGCAGTACTTC. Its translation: CASSLDTSSYEQYF.

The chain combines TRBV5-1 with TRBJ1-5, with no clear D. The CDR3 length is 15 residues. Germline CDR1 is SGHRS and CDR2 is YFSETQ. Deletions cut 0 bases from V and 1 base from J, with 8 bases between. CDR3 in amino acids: CASSLGPQSNQPQHF. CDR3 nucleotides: TGCGCCAGCAGCTTGGGGCCTCAGAGCAATCAGCCCCAGCATTTT.

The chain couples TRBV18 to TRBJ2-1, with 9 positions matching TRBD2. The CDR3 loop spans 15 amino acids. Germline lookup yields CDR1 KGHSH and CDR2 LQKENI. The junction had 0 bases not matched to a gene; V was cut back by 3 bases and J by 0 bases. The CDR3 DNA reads TGTGCCAGCTCACCTAGCGGGAGCTCCTACAATGAGCAGTTCTTC. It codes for CASSPSGSSYNEQFF.

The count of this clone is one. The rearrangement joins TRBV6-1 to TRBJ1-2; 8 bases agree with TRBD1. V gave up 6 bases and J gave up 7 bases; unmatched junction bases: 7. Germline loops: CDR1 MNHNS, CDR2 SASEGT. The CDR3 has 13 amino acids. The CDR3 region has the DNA TGTGCCAGCAGCACGGACAGGGTGGGTGGCTACACCTTC. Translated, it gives CASSTDRVGGYTF.

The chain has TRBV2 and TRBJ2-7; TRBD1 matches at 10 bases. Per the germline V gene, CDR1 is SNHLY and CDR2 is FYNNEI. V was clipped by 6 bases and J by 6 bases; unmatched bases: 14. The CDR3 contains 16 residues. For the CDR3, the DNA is TGTGCCAGCAGCCTTGGCCCGGGACAGGGGATCCCCGAGCAGTACTTC. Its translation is CASSLGPGQGIPEQYF.

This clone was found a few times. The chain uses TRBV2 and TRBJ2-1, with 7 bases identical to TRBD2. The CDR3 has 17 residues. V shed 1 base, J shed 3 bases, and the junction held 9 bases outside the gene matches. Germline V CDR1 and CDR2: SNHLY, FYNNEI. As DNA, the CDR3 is TGTGCCAGCAGTGAAGTTCACCTAGCGGAGGACTACAATGAGCAGTTCTTC. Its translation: CASSEVHLAEDYNEQFF.

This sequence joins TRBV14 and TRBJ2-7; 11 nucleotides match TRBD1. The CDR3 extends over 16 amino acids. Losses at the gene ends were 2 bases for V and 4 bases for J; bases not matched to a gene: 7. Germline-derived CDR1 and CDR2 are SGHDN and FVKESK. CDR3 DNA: TGTGCCAGCAGCCAAAGTTGGACAGGGGGCGGTTACGAGCAGTACTTC. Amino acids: CASSQSWTGGGYEQYF.

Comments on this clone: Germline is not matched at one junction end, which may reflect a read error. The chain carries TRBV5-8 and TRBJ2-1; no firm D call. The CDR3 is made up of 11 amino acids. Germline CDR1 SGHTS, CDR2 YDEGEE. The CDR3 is CASSLYSEQFF. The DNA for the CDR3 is TGTGCCAGCAGCTTGTACAGTGAGCAGTTCTTC.

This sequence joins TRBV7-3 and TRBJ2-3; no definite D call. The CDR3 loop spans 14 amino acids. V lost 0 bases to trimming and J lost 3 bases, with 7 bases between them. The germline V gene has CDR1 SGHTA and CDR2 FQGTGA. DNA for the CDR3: TGTGCCAGCAGCTTAACGGTTACAACAGATACGCAGTATTTT. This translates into CASSLTVTTDTQYF.

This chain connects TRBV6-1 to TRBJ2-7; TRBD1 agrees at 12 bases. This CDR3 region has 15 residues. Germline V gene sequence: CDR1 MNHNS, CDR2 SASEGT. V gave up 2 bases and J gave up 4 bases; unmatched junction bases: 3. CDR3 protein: CASSERDRGRYEQYF. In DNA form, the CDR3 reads TGTGCCAGCAGTGAAAGGGACAGGGGGCGTTACGAGCAGTACTTC.

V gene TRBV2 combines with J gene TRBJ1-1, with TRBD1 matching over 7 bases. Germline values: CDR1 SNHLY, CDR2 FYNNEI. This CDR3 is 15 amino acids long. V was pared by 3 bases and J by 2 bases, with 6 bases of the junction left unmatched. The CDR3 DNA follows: TGTGCCAGCAGTGAGAACCGACAGGGTAACACTGAAGCTTTCTTT. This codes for CASSENRQGNTEAFF.

The CDR3 bases are TGTGCCAGCAGTCCCAGATGGACAGATACGCAGTATTTT. It encodes CASSPRWTDTQYF. This chain uses TRBV7-3 with TRBJ2-3; no clear D. Per germline, CDR1 SGHTA and CDR2 FQGTGA. This CDR3 region has 13 residues. The V end was cut by 6 bases, the J end by 3 bases, with 10 bases between.

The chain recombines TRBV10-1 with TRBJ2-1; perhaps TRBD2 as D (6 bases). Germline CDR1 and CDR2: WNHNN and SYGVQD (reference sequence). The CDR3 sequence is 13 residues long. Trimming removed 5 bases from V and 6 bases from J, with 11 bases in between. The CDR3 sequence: CASSKTRGNEQFF. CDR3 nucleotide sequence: TGCGCCAGCAGTAAGACTAGAGGCAATGAGCAGTTCTTC.

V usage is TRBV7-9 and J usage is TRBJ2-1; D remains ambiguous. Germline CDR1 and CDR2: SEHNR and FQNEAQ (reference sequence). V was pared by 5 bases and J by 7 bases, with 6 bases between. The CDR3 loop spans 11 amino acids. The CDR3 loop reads CASSAENEQFF. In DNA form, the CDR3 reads TGTGCCAGCAGCGCGGAGAATGAGCAGTTCTTC.

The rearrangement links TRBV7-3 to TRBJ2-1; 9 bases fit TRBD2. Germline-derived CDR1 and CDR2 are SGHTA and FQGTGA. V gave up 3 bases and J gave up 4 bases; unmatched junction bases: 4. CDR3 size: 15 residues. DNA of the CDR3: TGTGCCAGCAGCTTGGCTAGCGGGAAATACAATGAGCAGTTCTTC. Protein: CASSLASGKYNEQFF.

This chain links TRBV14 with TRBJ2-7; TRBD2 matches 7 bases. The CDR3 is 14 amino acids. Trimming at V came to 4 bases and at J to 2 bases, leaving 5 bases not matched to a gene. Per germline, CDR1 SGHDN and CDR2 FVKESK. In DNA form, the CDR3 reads TGTGCCAGCAGCCCCCATACTAGCGCCTACGAGCAGTACTTC. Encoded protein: CASSPHTSAYEQYF. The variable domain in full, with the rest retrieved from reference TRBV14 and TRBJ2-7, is EAGVTQFPSHSVIEKGQTVTLRCDPISGHDNLYWYRRVMGKEIKFLLHFVKESKQDESGMPNNRFLAERTGGTYSTLKVQPAELEDSGVYFCASSPHTSAYEQYFGPGTRLTVT.

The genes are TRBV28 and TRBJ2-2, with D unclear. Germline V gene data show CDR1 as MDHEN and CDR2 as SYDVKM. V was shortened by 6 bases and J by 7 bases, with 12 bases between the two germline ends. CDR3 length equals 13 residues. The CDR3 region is CASRQSTGGELFF. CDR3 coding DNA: TGTGCCAGCAGACAATCAACGGGCGGGGAGCTGTTTTTT.

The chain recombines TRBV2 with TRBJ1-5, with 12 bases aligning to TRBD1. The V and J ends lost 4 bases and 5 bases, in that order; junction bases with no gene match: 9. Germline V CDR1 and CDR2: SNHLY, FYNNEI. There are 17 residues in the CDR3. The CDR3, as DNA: TGTGCCAGCAGTGTGACCGGGACAGGGGGCGCGGATCAGCCCCAGCATTTT. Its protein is CASSVTGTGGADQPQHF.